This T cell receptor (beta chain) was recovered during a study of Graves' ophthalmopathy and Graves' hyperthyroidism. Overall study context: No treatment had been given when peripheral blood was collected at initial diagnosis. Study-wide points: Cross-validated, the 13-signature model showed 87.88%/81.08% sensitivity/specificity, and 80%/75% in the test set. The authors also found most expanded thyroid clonotypes above 0.001 frequency in blood.

CDR3 size: 13 residues. V lost 3 bases and J 5 bases, leaving 13 bases between the germline ends. In germline, CDR1 is GTSNPN, CDR2 SVGIG (reference sequence). Points on this clonotype: The antigen remains unidentified.

Beta-chain TCR CDR3 regions were amplified from RNA transcripts. The first round was an RT-PCR with HTBI primers, and the second round was a multiplex PCR. One entry per CDR3 protein results from TCRdb running MiXCR on the multiplex PCR reads. The data hold about 48,000 distinct CDR3 sequences, with around half observed a single time. The J gene is TRBJ2-5, the V gene TRBV30, with TRBD2 as a possible D gene (6 bases). Sequencing was done on a sample of peripheral blood. The receptor was isolated from an adult man with Graves' ophthalmopathy. The CDR3 reads CAWSGTFVETQYF. As DNA, the CDR3 is TGTGCCTGGAGCGGGACTTTCGTTGAGACCCAGTACTTC. Variable domain in full (rest from reference TRBV30 and TRBJ2-5): SQTIHQWPATLVQPVGSPLSLECTVEGTSNPNLYWYRQAAGRGLQLLFYSVGIGQISSEVPQNLSASRPQDRQFILSSKKLLLSDSGFYLCAWSGTFVETQYFGPGTRLLVL.